The 2 T cell receptor beta chains reported below all come from one sample, sequenced in a study of blood T cell repertoires in COVID-19. Data came from immunoSEQ multiplex PCR; TCRdb stores just in-frame clones and leaves some out. Found here are about 100,000 clones, 80% to 90% of them singletons; the top ten hold 2% to 3%. The material sequenced was PBMCs or T cells enriched from blood (not recorded which). The receptor set was obtained from a woman in her forties or fifties who had recovered from COVID-19.

V is TRBV12-3 or TRBV12-4 and J is TRBJ1-2, with a weak D call TRBD1 (5 bases). V lost 7 bases and J lost 7, with 13 bases in between. CDR3 length: 12 residues. The CDR3 bases are TGTGCCAGCACTATATCCAGGGTTGGCTACACCTTC. Translation gives CASTISRVGYTF.

V usage is TRBV2 and J usage is TRBJ1-6; 9 bases match TRBD1. Trimming cost V 6 bases and J 7 bases; bases outside gene matches: 4. Germline loops: CDR1 SNHLY, CDR2 FYNNEI. CDR3 length: 14 amino acids. CDR3 nucleotides: TGTGCCAGCAGAATGACAGGGGGAAATTCACCCCTCCACTTT. Its translation is CASRMTGGNSPLHF.